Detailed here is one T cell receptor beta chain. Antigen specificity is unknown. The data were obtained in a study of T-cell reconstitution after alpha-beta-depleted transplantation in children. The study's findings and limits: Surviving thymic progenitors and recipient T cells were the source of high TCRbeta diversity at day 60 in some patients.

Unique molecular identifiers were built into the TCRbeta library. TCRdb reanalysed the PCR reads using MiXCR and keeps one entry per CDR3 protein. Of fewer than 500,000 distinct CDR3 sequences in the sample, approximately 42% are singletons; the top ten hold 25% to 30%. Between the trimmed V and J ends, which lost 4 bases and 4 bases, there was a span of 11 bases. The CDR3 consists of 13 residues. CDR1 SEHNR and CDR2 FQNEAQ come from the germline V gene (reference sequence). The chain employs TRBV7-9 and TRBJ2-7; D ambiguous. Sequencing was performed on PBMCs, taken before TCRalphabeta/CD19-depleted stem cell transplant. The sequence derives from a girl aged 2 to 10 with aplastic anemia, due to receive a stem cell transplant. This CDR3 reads CASSSETAYEQYF. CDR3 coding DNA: TGTGCCAGCAGCTCGGAAACTGCATACGAGCAGTACTTC.